This is a list of T cell receptor beta chains from one sample in a study of T cell responses to AZD1222 COVID-19 vaccine. Libraries were prepared by immunoSEQ multiplex PCR; TCRdb keeps only in-frame clonotypes and omits some of them. The sample has about 150,000 clones; about 90% are singletons. Material: peripheral blood, obtained on day 0 of AZD1222 vaccination. These receptors all come from an adult in good health. Both conserved end residues are part of each CDR3. The order of the fields is CDR3 DNA, CDR3 protein, clone size, J gene, V gene, D gene. A D gene is named only where the DNA matches it firmly. Part of the rows lack a size; the others show once, few, many or a class for expanded clones.

DNA: TGCGCCAGCAGCCAAGATCAGTTCAAAAACATTCAGTACTTC
CDR3: CASSQDQFKNIQYF
size: -
J: TRBJ2-4
V: TRBV4-3
D: -

DNA: TGTGCCAGCAGCGTAGATCCGACAGGGACTGGAAACACCATATATTTT
CDR3: CASSVDPTGTGNTIYF
size: few
J: TRBJ1-3
V: TRBV9
D: TRBD1

DNA: TGTGCCAGCAGCCCAACAGGGGGGCAGGAAAAACTGTTTTTT
CDR3: CASSPTGGQEKLFF
size: -
J: TRBJ1-4
V: TRBV5-4
D: TRBD1

DNA: TGTGCCACCAGTAAGGGGGCCGATTCACCCCTCCACTTT
CDR3: CATSKGADSPLHF
size: -
J: TRBJ1-6
V: TRBV24-1
D: TRBD1

DNA: TGTGCCAGCAGCTCAGGGTACAATGAGCAGTTCTTC
CDR3: CASSSGYNEQFF
size: -
J: TRBJ2-1
V: TRBV11-2
D: -

DNA: TGTGCCAGCAGCGTCCAGTACTATAATTCACCCCTCCACTTT
CDR3: CASSVQYYNSPLHF
size: -
J: TRBJ1-6
V: TRBV9
D: -

DNA: TGTGCCAGCAGCTTAGCCCCTCTTCGGACCTACAATGAGCAGTTCTTC
CDR3: CASSLAPLRTYNEQFF
size: -
J: TRBJ2-1
V: TRBV7-3
D: -

DNA: TGTGCCAGCAGCCTTGACCGTACCTACGAGCAGTACTTC
CDR3: CASSLDRTYEQYF
size: once
J: TRBJ2-7
V: TRBV5-5
D: -

DNA: TGTGCCAGCAGTGAGGTTTCAGGGGTTGCTGAAGCTTTCTTT
CDR3: CASSEVSGVAEAFF
size: -
J: TRBJ1-1
V: TRBV6-1
D: -

DNA: TGTGCCAGCAGCCAGAGCGGACAGCTGCCGGATACGCAGTATTTT
CDR3: CASSQSGQLPDTQYF
size: -
J: TRBJ2-3
V: TRBV4-2
D: -

DNA: TGTGCCAGCAGTGAACAGGGGGCTTACGGCTACACCTTC
CDR3: CASSEQGAYGYTF
size: -
J: TRBJ1-2
V: TRBV2
D: TRBD1

DNA: TGTGCCAGCAGCACTCCCCGGGCTAAACTGTTTTTT
CDR3: CASSTPRAKLFF
size: -
J: TRBJ1-4
V: TRBV7-9
D: -

DNA: TGTGCCAGCAGCTTAGGGGACACCCAAGAGACCCAGTACTTC
CDR3: CASSLGDTQETQYF
size: -
J: TRBJ2-5
V: TRBV7-6
D: -

DNA: TGTGCCAGCAGCCCGGAGACTGGGATGAAGGCACGTTCCTATAATTCACCCCTCCACTTT
CDR3: CASSPETGMKARSYNSPLHF
size: -
J: TRBJ1-6
V: TRBV6-2/TRBV6-3
D: -

DNA: TGTGCCAGCAGCCTGGGGGGGGGCGAGCAGTACTTC
CDR3: CASSLGGGEQYF
size: -
J: TRBJ2-7
V: TRBV11-1
D: TRBD2

DNA: TGTGCCAGCAGCATTGACCTGAATCAGCCCCAGCATTTT
CDR3: CASSIDLNQPQHF
size: -
J: TRBJ1-5
V: TRBV5-4
D: -

DNA: TGTGCCAGCAGCGTAGCCGGGACAGATACGCAGTATTTT
CDR3: CASSVAGTDTQYF
size: -
J: TRBJ2-3
V: TRBV9
D: -

DNA: TGTGCCAGCAGCGTAGGGGCAGGCTCCTACGAGCAGTACTTC
CDR3: CASSVGAGSYEQYF
size: -
J: TRBJ2-7
V: TRBV9
D: -

DNA: TGTGCCAGCAGCTTGACTGGGTCCACAGATACGCAGTATTTT
CDR3: CASSLTGSTDTQYF
size: -
J: TRBJ2-3
V: TRBV5-4
D: -

DNA: TGTGCCAGCCAGACGAACACTGAAGCTTTCTTT
CDR3: CASQTNTEAFF
size: -
J: TRBJ1-1
V: TRBV6-5
D: -

DNA: TGTGCCAGTAGTGCGACTAGCGGGGAGCTCAATGAGCAGTTCTTC
CDR3: CASSATSGELNEQFF
size: -
J: TRBJ2-1
V: TRBV19
D: TRBD2

DNA: TGTGCCAGCAGCTACGGACAGGGCAGAGGGGGATCCGGAAACACCATATATTTT
CDR3: CASSYGQGRGGSGNTIYF
size: -
J: TRBJ1-3
V: TRBV7-2
D: TRBD1

DNA: TGTGCCAGCAGCTTAGTAGGCGGAAGCAATCAGCCCCAGCATTTT
CDR3: CASSLVGGSNQPQHF
size: -
J: TRBJ1-5
V: TRBV7-2
D: -

DNA: TGTGCCAGCAGCAAAAAGAAGCGGGGGCGGCGGCAGACCTACGAGCAGTACTTC
CDR3: CASSKKKRGRRQTYEQYF
size: once
J: TRBJ2-7
V: TRBV21-1
D: -

DNA: TGTGCCATCAGTGATTCGGGGCAACTTGATGAAAAACTGTTTTTT
CDR3: CAISDSGQLDEKLFF
size: -
J: TRBJ1-4
V: TRBV10-3
D: -

DNA: TGTGCCAGTAGTATGGGGGTAGCGGGAGATGGGGATGAGCAGTTCTTC
CDR3: CASSMGVAGDGDEQFF
size: -
J: TRBJ2-1
V: TRBV19
D: TRBD2

DNA: TGTGCCAGCAGTTTGATCCCGGGACAAGGGGAAACTGAAGCTTTCTTT
CDR3: CASSLIPGQGETEAFF
size: -
J: TRBJ1-1
V: TRBV28
D: -

DNA: TGTGCCACTTCGGACAGGGTCAGGGAGACCCAGTACTTC
CDR3: CATSDRVRETQYF
size: -
J: TRBJ2-5
V: TRBV14
D: TRBD1

DNA: TGTGCCAGCCGGGGACAGGGGACAGATACGCAGTATTTT
CDR3: CASRGQGTDTQYF
size: -
J: TRBJ2-3
V: TRBV14
D: TRBD1

DNA: TGTGCCAGTAGCAGGGTCAGGAAAGGACGGAGTTCACCCCTCCACTTT
CDR3: CASSRVRKGRSSPLHF
size: -
J: TRBJ1-6
V: TRBV19
D: -

DNA: TGTGCCAGCTCTAATGGGGTAGGGTACAATGAGCAGTTCTTC
CDR3: CASSNGVGYNEQFF
size: -
J: TRBJ2-1
V: TRBV6-5
D: -

DNA: TGTGCCAGCGCCAGGACGATAAAGACCCAGTACTTC
CDR3: CASARTIKTQYF
size: -
J: TRBJ2-5
V: TRBV11-1
D: -

DNA: TGTGCCAGCAGTCCAGGGGGACTAGCGGGGATCTACGAGCAGTACTTC
CDR3: CASSPGGLAGIYEQYF
size: -
J: TRBJ2-7
V: TRBV3-1/TRBV3-2
D: TRBD2

DNA: TGTGCCAGCAGCGTGGGACAGGAGGGATATGGCTACACCTTC
CDR3: CASSVGQEGYGYTF
size: once
J: TRBJ1-2
V: TRBV7-2
D: TRBD1

DNA: TGTGCCAGCAGTTACTCGCTATCAGGGTTTTATGGCTACACCTTC
CDR3: CASSYSLSGFYGYTF
size: -
J: TRBJ1-2
V: TRBV6-6
D: -

DNA: TGTGCCAGCAGTAGTCAGCTAGCGGGGTCCCAGTACTTC
CDR3: CASSSQLAGSQYF
size: once
J: TRBJ2-5
V: TRBV2
D: TRBD2

DNA: TGTGCCAGTGCTGGACGGATCTACGAGCAGTACTTC
CDR3: CASAGRIYEQYF
size: -
J: TRBJ2-7
V: TRBV6-6
D: -

DNA: TGTGCCAGCAGTGAAAATGCGGTCTATGGCTACACCTTC
CDR3: CASSENAVYGYTF
size: -
J: TRBJ1-2
V: TRBV6-1
D: -

DNA: TGTGCCAGCAGCTTAGGGGGGGCAAACACTGAAGCTTTCTTT
CDR3: CASSLGGANTEAFF
size: -
J: TRBJ1-1
V: TRBV7-9
D: -

DNA: TGTGCCAGCAGCCCCCAAGACAGGTCGGAAGCTTTCTTT
CDR3: CASSPQDRSEAFF
size: -
J: TRBJ1-1
V: TRBV7-9
D: -

DNA: TGTGCCAGCTCTTTAGGAAGGGTGGGGAACACTGAAGCTTTCTTT
CDR3: CASSLGRVGNTEAFF
size: -
J: TRBJ1-1
V: TRBV18
D: -

DNA: TGTGCCAGCAGTTACCGGGGGTCCGGGGAGCTGTTTTTT
CDR3: CASSYRGSGELFF
size: -
J: TRBJ2-2
V: TRBV6-2/TRBV6-3
D: -

DNA: TGTGCCATCAGTGACCGGGTAGATGATTCACCCCTCCACTTT
CDR3: CAISDRVDDSPLHF
size: -
J: TRBJ1-6
V: TRBV10-3
D: -

DNA: TGCAGCGTTGACTGGGGAATCTACAATGAGCAGTTCTTC
CDR3: CSVDWGIYNEQFF
size: -
J: TRBJ2-1
V: TRBV29-1
D: -

DNA: TGTGCCAGCAGCCATGTTTCGACTGGGGCCGGGGAGCTGTTTTTT
CDR3: CASSHVSTGAGELFF
size: -
J: TRBJ2-2
V: TRBV7-9
D: -

DNA: TGTGCCAGCAGTTCCCAGGACGGAGGCTATGGCTACACCTTC
CDR3: CASSSQDGGYGYTF
size: few
J: TRBJ1-2
V: TRBV28
D: -

DNA: TGTGCCAGCAGTTTACAAGGGGGCAGTTTGAACACTGAAGCTTTCTTT
CDR3: CASSLQGGSLNTEAFF
size: -
J: TRBJ1-1
V: TRBV27
D: TRBD1

DNA: TGCGCCAGCAGCCAACGGACAGTGGGAAGCACAGATACGCAGTATTTT
CDR3: CASSQRTVGSTDTQYF
size: -
J: TRBJ2-3
V: TRBV4-1
D: -

DNA: TGTGCCAGCAGCCAAGTTCTTCGGGGGAATACGCAGTATTTT
CDR3: CASSQVLRGNTQYF
size: -
J: TRBJ2-3
V: TRBV3-1/TRBV3-2
D: -

DNA: TGTGCCAGCAGTCTTCATGCGGGGGGCTCCTACGAGCAGTACTTC
CDR3: CASSLHAGGSYEQYF
size: -
J: TRBJ2-7
V: TRBV6-4
D: TRBD2

DNA: TGTGCCAGCAGCCAAGGGTACGGGGACAGGGATCATGGCTACACCTTC
CDR3: CASSQGYGDRDHGYTF
size: once
J: TRBJ1-2
V: TRBV4-2
D: TRBD1

DNA: TGTGCCAGCAGCCAAGCAGGCTCCTACGAGCAGTACTTC
CDR3: CASSQAGSYEQYF
size: -
J: TRBJ2-7
V: TRBV3-1/TRBV3-2
D: -

DNA: TGTGCCAGCAGCTACCGAACTTATACCGCGAGCGGGAGGGCCGTAGAGCAGTTCTTC
CDR3: CASSYRTYTASGRAVEQFF
size: few
J: TRBJ2-1
V: TRBV7-2
D: TRBD2

DNA: TGCGCCAGCAGCCAAATAGCGGGAGGGCCCGAGACCCAGTACTTC
CDR3: CASSQIAGGPETQYF
size: -
J: TRBJ2-5
V: TRBV4-3
D: TRBD2

DNA: TGTGCCAGCAGCGCGGACAGCGCCTACGAGCAGTACTTC
CDR3: CASSADSAYEQYF
size: -
J: TRBJ2-7
V: TRBV11-1
D: -

DNA: TGTGCCAGCAGTCCGGGGGACATCTCTGAAGCTTTCTTT
CDR3: CASSPGDISEAFF
size: -
J: TRBJ1-1
V: TRBV6-5
D: -